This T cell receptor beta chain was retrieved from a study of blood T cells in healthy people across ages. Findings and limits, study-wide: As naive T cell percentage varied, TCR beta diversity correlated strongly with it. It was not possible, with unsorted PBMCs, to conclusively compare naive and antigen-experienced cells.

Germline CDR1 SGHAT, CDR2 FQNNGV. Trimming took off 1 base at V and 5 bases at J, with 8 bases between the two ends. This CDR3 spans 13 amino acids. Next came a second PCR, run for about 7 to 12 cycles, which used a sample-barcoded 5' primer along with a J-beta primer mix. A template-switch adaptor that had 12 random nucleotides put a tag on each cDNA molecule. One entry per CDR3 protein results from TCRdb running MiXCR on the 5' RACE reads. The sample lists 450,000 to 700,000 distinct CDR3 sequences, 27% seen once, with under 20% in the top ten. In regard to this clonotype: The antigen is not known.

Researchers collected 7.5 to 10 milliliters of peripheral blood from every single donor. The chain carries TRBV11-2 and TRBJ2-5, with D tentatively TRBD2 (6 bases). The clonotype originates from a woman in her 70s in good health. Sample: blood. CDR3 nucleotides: TGTGCCAGCAGCTTAGGGCGGGACGAGACCCAGTACTTC. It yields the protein CASSLGRDETQYF.